This T cell receptor (beta chain) was identified during a study of spatial heterogeneity in lung cancer (dated by TCRdb to the late 2010s). Regarding the research as a whole: More beta-chain than alpha-chain transcripts were consistently detected, likely reflecting higher beta-chain transcript abundance. A strong correlation was found between TCR transcript counts in tumor regions and a T cell transcriptional module score from matched bulk RNA-seq. In the raw uncorrected reads, each unique combination of TCR and UMI appeared on average more than ten times. TCR alpha and beta repertoires were quantitatively compared across multiple tumor regions, matched nontumor lung and blood in non-small cell lung cancer. TCR repertoire features were related to nonsynonymous mutation counts determined by whole-exome sequencing of tumor tissue. Both alpha and beta chains were TCR-sequenced in samples taken at surgery, namely 220 tumor regions, more than 62 matched nontumor lung samples and over 55 PBMC samples. Points the paper makes about the study in general: Confirming at a functional level the hypothesis that regional TCRs recognize regional mutations was considered to require additional single-cell paired TCR alpha and beta sequencing. A correlation was observed between the number of expanded intratumoral alpha and beta TCRs and the tumor nonsynonymous mutation count. TCR-seq coverage of tumor T cells was estimated at only roughly 7.7% for alpha chains and approximately 12% for beta chains. Counts of ubiquitous and regional expanded TCRs were found to correlate with counts of ubiquitous and regional nonsynonymous mutations, respectively.

Between the V and J ends, shortened by 2 bases and 5 bases respectively, the junction contains 10 bases. From the cysteine up to the phenylalanine, the CDR3 has a length of 14 residues. The CDR3 DNA has 42 bases and is translated from base 1. Looking up the germline V gene yields CDR1 MNHEY and CDR2 SVGAGI. Libraries were constructed by 5' RACE. Reads for this sample came from a NextSeq 500. To allow correction of PCR and sequencing errors, the TCR library protocol tagged every TCR cDNA molecule with a unique molecular identifier. The study's processing was this. TCR identification, UMI-based error correction and CDR3 extraction were all carried out with Decombinator tools. Expanded TCRs were defined as those above a frequency of 2 per 1,000, corresponding to the top 1% of the tumor frequency distribution. Expanded tumor TCRs statistically deemed absent (corrected P<0.05) from at least one tumor region were classed as regional, and all other expanded tumor TCRs were classed as ubiquitous. Each repertoire was subsampled 100 times to 5,000 TCRs, after which Renyi diversity was computed with the R vegan package. CDR3 similarity networks were built from amino acid triplet string-kernel similarity, with CDR3s being connected when pairwise similarity was above 0.82. TCRdb trimmed public reads at Q25 via fastp, called clones via MiXCR and kept in-frame beta chains. Entries that share a CDR3 protein sequence are merged under the most common genes and DNA. TCRdb, not the authors, supplied the V and J calls. The sample yields 15,000 to 20,000 distinct CDR3 sequences; 5.8% were counted once. The ten largest clones take up approximately 10% of the sample.

In its sample, this clonotype was seen many times. The specificity of this receptor is unknown. No clone much larger than this one lies a single base away; base qualities are absent. Found in a library prepared for alpha chains, this beta chain is an off-target read, and its abundance has little meaning. The sample's time point label, in plain terms: sample taken at primary tumor resection. Donors were around 71 patients with early-stage, untreated non-small cell lung cancer from the lung TRACERx cohort. TCR sequencing used whole RNA extracted from tumor and nontumor lung tissue, or from cryopreserved PBMC samples, without cell sorting. A patient was chosen for TCR sequencing only when enough RNA was available from at least two tumor regions. Before being selected, tumor and adjacent nontumor lung specimens were reviewed by a lung pathologist.

Recombination connected TRBV6-5 to TRBJ2-1; there is no confident call for the D gene. The receptor was derived from a female donor with early-stage non-small cell lung cancer. The sequencing used lung tumor tissue, collected at surgery. The base sequence is TGTGCCAGCAGTTACCTATCCCAAAACAATGAGCAGTTCTTC. This translates into CASSYLSQNNEQFF.